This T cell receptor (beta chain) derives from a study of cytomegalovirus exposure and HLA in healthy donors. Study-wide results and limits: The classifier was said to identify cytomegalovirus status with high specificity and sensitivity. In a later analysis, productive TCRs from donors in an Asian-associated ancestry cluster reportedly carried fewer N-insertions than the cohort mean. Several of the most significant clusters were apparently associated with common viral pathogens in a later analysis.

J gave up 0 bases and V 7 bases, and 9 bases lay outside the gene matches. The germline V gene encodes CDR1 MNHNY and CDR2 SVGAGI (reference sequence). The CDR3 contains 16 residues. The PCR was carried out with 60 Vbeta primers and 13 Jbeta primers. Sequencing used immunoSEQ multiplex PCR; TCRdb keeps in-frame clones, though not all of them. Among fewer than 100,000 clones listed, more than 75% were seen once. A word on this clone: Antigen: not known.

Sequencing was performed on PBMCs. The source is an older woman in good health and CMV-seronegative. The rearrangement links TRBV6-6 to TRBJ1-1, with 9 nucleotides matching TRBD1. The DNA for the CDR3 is TGTGCCAGCACCGTGGGACAGGGCCCTTTGAACACTGAAGCTTTCTTT. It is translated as CASTVGQGPLNTEAFF.